Below, 9 T cell receptor beta chains from the same sample are listed, as sequenced in a study of CD8+ T cells in alopecia areata. The treatment here: oral pan-JAK inhibitor, 5-10 mg twice daily. cDNA reverse transcribed from extracted RNA served as the sequencing template. Some clones are missing from TCRdb's copy, which holds only in-frame ones; the method was immunoSEQ multiplex PCR. The sample shows 110,000 or so clones, around three fifths of them seen only once. The sequencing here drew on CD4+ T cells sorted from blood, taken at week 24, from a patient treated with tofacitinib. These receptors originate from a human donor with alopecia areata.

The count of this clone is one. The V call is TRBV2, the J call TRBJ1-5, with D possibly being TRBD1 (5 bases). CDR1 is SNHLY and CDR2 is FYNNEI in the germline V gene. This CDR3 contains 14 residues. The V gene lost 4 bases and the J gene lost 4 bases, with 11 bases spanning the gap. CDR3 in DNA: TGTGCCAGCAGTGCGTTGCAGGGAAATCAGCCCCAGCATTTT. This gives the protein CASSALQGNQPQHF.

Here the CDR3 reads CASSRTGSNRYGYTF. CDR3 coding DNA: TGTGCCAGCAGCCGAACAGGGTCTAATCGCTATGGCTACACCTTC. The chain has TRBV7-8 and TRBJ1-2; a weak D match, TRBD1 (6 bases). The CDR3 has 15 residues. V lost 5 bases and J lost 4, with 17 bases in between. CDR1 SGHVS and CDR2 FQNEAQ come from the germline V gene.

This clone was observed a few times. The chain couples TRBV7-3 to TRBJ2-3; 9 nucleotides align to TRBD2. V lost 1 base to trimming and J lost 5 bases; unmatched junction nucleotides: 4. CDR1 is SGHTA and CDR2 is FQGTGA in the germline V gene. This CDR3 contains 15 residues. The CDR3 spells CASSLMSGGQDTQYF. The CDR3 bases are TGTGCCAGCAGCTTAATGAGCGGGGGGCAAGATACGCAGTATTTT.

This rearrangement joins TRBV9 to TRBJ2-5; maybe TRBD2 (6 bases). CDR1 is SGDLS, CDR2 YYNGEE, per germline. V was shortened by 7 bases and J by 0 bases, with 7 bases between the two germline ends. The CDR3 runs 12 residues. The CDR3 region is CASAGYQETQYF. The CDR3 nucleotides are TGTGCCAGCGCGGGGTACCAAGAGACCCAGTACTTC.

The rearrangement joins TRBV11-2 to TRBJ1-2; 8 bases align to TRBD1. Germline CDR1 SGHAT, CDR2 FQNNGV. The CDR3 has 15 amino acids. Trimming cost V 6 bases and J 3 bases; bases outside gene matches: 9. The CDR3 reads CASSPGQESYYGYTF. CDR3 DNA: TGTGCCAGCAGTCCGGGACAGGAGAGTTACTATGGCTACACCTTC.

This chain joins TRBV23-1 and TRBJ2-2, with 7 bases identical to TRBD1. TRBV23-1 falls under the ORF class, with uncertain function. V lost 0 bases and J lost 0; bases outside the gene matches: 4. The CDR3 has 17 residues. CDR3 nucleotide sequence: TGCGCCAGCAGTCAATCGAGAGGGGGCCCGAACACCGGGGAGCTGTTTTTT. Protein: CASSQSRGGPNTGELFF.

This chain connects TRBV5-1 to TRBJ1-6; 8 nucleotides align to TRBD1. The CDR3 runs to 17 residues. The J segment lost 10 bases and the V segment lost 0 bases, leaving 12 bases of the junction unmatched. CDR1 SGHRS and CDR2 YFSETQ come from the germline V gene. CDR3 coding DNA: TGCGCCAGCAGCTTGGCCGGACAGGGAAGGATCGCCTCACCCCTCCACTTT. It codes for CASSLAGQGRIASPLHF.

The V gene is TRBV29-1, the J gene TRBJ2-2; no clear D gene. V lost 4 bases, J lost 3 bases, and 3 bases lay in between. This CDR3 contains 11 residues. Germline CDR1 reads SQVTM; CDR2 reads ANQGSEA. The CDR3, as DNA: TGCAGCGTTGGGCACACCGGGGAGCTGTTTTTT. This encodes CSVGHTGELFF.

J is TRBJ2-2 and V is TRBV11-2; 12 bases line up with TRBD2. This CDR3 region has 16 residues. Trimming cost V 5 bases and J 5 bases; bases outside gene matches: 6. CDR1 is SGHAT, CDR2 FQNNGV, per germline. This CDR3 reads CASSPTSGGYTGELFF. The CDR3 region has the DNA TGTGCCAGCAGCCCCACTAGCGGGGGGTATACCGGGGAGCTGTTTTTT.